The text below deals with one T cell receptor (beta chain). Primers included in the PCR were 60 Vbeta and 13 Jbeta primers. The data were produced by immunoSEQ multiplex PCR, yet TCRdb's version contains in-frame clones alone and is incomplete. This table holds some 100,000 clones, around 70% found once. This CDR3 spans 17 amino acids. V shed 0 bases and J 0 bases; nucleotides not matched to a gene: 8. Germline values: CDR1 LGHNA, CDR2 YSLEER. This entry is derived from a study of cytomegalovirus exposure and HLA in healthy donors. For the study at large: Researchers found that roughly 81% of 398 genotyped donors fell within the Caucasian-associated ancestry cluster.

Donors likely had unrecorded immune exposures despite being nominally healthy when sampled. V usage is TRBV4-3 and J usage is TRBJ2-7; 7 nucleotides align to TRBD2. Sequencing was done on a sample of PBMCs. The receptor was isolated from a woman aged 50 to 65 in good health and CMV-seropositive. The CDR3 DNA reads as TGCGCCAGCAGCCAAGAGACGCCTGGCGGGAGCTCCTACGAGCAGTACTTC. This codes for CASSQETPGGSSYEQYF.